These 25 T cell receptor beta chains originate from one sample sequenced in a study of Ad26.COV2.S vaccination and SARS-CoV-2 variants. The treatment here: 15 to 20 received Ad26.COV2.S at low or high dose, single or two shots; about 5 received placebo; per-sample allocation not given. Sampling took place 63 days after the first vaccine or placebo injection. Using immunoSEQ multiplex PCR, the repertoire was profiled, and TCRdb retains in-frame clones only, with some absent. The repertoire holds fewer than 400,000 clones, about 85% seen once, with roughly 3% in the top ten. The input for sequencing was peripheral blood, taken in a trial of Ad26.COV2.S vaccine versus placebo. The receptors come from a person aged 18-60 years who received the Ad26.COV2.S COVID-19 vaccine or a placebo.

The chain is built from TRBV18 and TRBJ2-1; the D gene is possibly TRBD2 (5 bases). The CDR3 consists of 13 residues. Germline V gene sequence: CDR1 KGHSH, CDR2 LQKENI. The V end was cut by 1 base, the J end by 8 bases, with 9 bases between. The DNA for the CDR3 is TGTGCCAGCTCACCACAGCAGAGGGATGAGCAGTTCTTC. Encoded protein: CASSPQQRDEQFF.

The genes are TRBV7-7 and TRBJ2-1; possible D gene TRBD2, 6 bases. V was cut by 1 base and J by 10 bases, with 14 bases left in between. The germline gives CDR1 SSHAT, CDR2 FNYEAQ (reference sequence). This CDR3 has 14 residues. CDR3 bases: TGTGCCAGCAGCTTAGTGTTTGGGGAGGAGGAGCAGTTCTTC. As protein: CASSLVFGEEEQFF.

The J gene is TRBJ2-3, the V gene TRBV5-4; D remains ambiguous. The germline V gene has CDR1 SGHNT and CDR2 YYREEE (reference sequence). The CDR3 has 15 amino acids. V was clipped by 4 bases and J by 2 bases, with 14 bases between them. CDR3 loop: CASSETGLNTDTQYF. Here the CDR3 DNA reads TGTGCCAGCAGCGAAACGGGTTTAAACACAGATACGCAGTATTTT. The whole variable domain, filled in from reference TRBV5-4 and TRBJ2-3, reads ETGVTQSPTHLIKTRGQQVTLRCSSQSGHNTVSWYQQALGQGPQFIFQYYREEENGRGNFPPRFSGLQFPNYSSELNVNALELDDSALYLCASSETGLNTDTQYFGPGTRLTVL.

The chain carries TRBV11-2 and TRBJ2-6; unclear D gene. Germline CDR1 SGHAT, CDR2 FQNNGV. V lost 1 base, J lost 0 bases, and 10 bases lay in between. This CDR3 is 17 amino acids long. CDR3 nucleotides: TGTGCCAGCAGCTTAGGTATAAGGAGCTCTGGGGCCAACGTCCTGACTTTC. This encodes CASSLGIRSSGANVLTF.

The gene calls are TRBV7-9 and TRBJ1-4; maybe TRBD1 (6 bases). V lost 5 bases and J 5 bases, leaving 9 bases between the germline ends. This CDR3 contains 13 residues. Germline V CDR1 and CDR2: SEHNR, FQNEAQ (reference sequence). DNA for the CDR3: TGTGCCAGCAGCATAACAGGGAATGAAAAACTGTTTTTT. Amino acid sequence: CASSITGNEKLFF.

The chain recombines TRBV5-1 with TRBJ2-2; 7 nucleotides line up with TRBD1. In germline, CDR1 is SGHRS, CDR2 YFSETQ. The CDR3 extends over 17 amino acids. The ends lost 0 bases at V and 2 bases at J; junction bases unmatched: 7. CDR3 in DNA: TGCGCCAGCAGCTTGGCCCTTTGGGACAGCAACACCGGGGAGCTGTTTTTT. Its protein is CASSLALWDSNTGELFF.

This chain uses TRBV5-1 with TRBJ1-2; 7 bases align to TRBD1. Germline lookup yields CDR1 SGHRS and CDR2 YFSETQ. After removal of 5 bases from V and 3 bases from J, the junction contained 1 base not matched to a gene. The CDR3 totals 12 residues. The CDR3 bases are TGCGCCAGCAGTGGACAGGACTATGGCTACACCTTC. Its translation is CASSGQDYGYTF.

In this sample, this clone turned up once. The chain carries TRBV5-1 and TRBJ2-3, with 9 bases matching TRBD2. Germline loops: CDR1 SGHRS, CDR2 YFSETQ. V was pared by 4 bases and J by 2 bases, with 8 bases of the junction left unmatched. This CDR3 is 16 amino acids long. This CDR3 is CASSSLGGGATDTQYF. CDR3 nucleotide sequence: TGCGCCAGCAGCAGTCTCGGCGGGGGGGCCACAGATACGCAGTATTTT.

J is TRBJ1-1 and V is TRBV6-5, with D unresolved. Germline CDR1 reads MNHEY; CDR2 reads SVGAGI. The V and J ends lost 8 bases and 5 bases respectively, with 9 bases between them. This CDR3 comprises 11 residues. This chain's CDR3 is CASELGTEAFF. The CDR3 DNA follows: TGTGCCAGCGAGTTAGGGACTGAAGCTTTCTTT.

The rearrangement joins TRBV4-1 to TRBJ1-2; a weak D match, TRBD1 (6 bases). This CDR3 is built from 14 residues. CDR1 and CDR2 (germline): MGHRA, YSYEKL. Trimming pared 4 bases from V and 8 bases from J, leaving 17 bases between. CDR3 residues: CASSPPEGENGYTF. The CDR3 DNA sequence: TGCGCCAGCAGCCCCCCTGAGGGGGAAAACGGCTACACCTTC.

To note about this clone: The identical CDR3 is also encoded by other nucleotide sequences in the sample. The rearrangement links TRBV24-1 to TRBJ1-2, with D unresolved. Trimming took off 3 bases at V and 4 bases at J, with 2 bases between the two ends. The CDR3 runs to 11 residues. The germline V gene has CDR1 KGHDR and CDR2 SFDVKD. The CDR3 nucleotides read TGTGCCACCAGTGATGTCTATGGCTACACCTTC. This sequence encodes CATSDVYGYTF.

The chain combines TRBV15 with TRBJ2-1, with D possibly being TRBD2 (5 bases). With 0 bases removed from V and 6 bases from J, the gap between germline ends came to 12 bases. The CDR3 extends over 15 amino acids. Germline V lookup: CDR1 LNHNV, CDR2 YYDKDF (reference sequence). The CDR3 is CATSRDNKRFNEQFF. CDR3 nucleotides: TGTGCCACCAGCAGAGATAATAAGCGGTTCAATGAGCAGTTCTTC.

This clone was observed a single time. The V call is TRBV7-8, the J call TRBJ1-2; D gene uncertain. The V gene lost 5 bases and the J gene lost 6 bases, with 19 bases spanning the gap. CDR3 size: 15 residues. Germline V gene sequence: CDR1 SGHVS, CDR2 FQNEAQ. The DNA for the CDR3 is TGTGCCAGCAGCCCGTGGGATCAGGACGGGAATGGCTACACCTTC. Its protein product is CASSPWDQDGNGYTF. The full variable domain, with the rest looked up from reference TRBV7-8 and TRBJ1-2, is GAGVSQSPRYKVAKRGQDVALRCDPISGHVSLFWYQQALGQGPEFLTYFQNEAQLDKSGLPSDRFFAERPEGSVSTLKIQRTQQEDSAVYLCASSPWDQDGNGYTFGSGTRLTVV.

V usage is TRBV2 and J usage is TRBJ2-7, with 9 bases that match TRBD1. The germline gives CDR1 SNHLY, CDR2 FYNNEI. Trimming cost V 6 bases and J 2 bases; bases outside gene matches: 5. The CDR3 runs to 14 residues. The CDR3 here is CASRGTGKAYEQYF. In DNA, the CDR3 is TGTGCCAGCAGGGGGACAGGGAAAGCCTACGAGCAGTACTTC.

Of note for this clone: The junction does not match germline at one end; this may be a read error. The CDR3 sequence: CASPKTGEVF. The DNA for the CDR3 is TGTGCCAGCCCTAAGACAGGGGAAGTTTTT. The gene calls are TRBV2 and TRBJ1-4; TRBD1 matches at 8 bases. Germline lookup yields CDR1 SNHLY and CDR2 FYNNEI. The CDR3 runs 10 residues.

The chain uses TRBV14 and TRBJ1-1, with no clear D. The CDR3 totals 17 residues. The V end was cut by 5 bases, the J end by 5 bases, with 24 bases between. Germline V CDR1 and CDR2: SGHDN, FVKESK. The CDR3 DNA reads TGTGCCAGCAGCGATAGGCTGGTCTCCCCGTTAGGGACTGAAGCTTTCTTT. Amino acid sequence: CASSDRLVSPLGTEAFF.

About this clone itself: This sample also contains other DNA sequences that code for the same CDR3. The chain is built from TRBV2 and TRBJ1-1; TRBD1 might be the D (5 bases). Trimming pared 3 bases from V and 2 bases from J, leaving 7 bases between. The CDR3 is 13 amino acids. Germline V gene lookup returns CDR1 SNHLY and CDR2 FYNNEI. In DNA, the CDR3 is TGTGCCAGCAGTGATCAGGGAAACACTGAAGCTTTCTTT. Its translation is CASSDQGNTEAFF.

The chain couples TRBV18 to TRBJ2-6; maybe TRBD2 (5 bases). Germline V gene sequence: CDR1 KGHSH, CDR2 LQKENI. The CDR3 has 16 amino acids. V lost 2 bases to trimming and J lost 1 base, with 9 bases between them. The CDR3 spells CASSPSSESGANVLTF. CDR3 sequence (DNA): TGTGCCAGCTCACCAAGTAGCGAGTCTGGGGCCAACGTCCTGACTTTC.

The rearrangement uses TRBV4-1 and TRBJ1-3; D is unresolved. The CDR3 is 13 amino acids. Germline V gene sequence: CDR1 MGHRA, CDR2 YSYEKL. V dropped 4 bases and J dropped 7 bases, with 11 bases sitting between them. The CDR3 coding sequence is TGCGCCAGCAGCCCAGTCCTGGGGAACACCATATATTTT. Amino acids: CASSPVLGNTIYF.

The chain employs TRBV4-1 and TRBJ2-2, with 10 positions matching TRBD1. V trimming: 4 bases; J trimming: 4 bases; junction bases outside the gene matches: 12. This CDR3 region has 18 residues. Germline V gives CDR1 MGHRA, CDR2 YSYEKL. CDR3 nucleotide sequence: TGCGCCAGCAGCCCGGCCGGGACAGGGGTGAGGAGCACCGGGGAGCTGTTTTTT. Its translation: CASSPAGTGVRSTGELFF.

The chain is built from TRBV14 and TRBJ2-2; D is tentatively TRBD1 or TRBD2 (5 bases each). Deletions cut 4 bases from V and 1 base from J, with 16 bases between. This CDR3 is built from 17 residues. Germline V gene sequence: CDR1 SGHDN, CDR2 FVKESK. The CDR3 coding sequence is TGTGCCAGCAGCCTTCGGGGCCCCCTGATGAACACCGGGGAGCTGTTTTTT. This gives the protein CASSLRGPLMNTGELFF.

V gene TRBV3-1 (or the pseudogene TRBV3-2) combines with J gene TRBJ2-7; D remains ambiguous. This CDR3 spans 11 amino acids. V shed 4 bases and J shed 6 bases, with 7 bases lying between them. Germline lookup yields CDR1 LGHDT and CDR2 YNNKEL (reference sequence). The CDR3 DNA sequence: TGTGCCAGCAGCCTCGGGCGCGAGCAGTACTTC. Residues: CASSLGREQYF.

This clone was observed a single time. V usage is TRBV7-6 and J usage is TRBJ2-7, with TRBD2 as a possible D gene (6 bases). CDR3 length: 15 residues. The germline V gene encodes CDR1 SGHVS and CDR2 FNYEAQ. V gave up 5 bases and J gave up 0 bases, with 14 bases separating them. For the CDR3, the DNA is TGTGCCAGCAGCCCCGGGGGAACCCGCTCCTACGAGCAGTACTTC. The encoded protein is CASSPGGTRSYEQYF.

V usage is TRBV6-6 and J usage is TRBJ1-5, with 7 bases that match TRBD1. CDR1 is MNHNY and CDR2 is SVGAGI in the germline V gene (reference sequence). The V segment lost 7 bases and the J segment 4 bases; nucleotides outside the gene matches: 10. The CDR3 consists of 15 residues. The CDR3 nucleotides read TGTGCCAGCAACGGCGACAGGGAGGAAAATCAGCCCCAGCATTTT. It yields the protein CASNGDREENQPQHF.

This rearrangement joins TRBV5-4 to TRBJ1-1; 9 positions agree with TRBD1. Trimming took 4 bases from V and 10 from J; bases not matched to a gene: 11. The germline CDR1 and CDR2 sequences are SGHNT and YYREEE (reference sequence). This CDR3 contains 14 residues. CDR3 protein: CASSDSRDREAAFF. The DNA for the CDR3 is TGTGCCAGCAGCGACTCCCGGGACAGGGAGGCAGCTTTCTTT.